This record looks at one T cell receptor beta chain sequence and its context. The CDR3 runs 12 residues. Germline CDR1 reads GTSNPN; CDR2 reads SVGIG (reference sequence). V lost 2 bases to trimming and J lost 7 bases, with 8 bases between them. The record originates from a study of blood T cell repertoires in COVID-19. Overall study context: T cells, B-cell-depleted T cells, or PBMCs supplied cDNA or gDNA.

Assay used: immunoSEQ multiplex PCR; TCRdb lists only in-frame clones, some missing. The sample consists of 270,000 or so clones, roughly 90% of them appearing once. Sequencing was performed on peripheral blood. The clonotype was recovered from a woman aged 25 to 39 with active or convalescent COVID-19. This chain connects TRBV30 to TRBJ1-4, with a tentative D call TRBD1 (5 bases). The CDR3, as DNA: TGTGCCTGGAGTCCGGGGGGTGAAAAACTGTTTTTT. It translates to CAWSPGGEKLFF.